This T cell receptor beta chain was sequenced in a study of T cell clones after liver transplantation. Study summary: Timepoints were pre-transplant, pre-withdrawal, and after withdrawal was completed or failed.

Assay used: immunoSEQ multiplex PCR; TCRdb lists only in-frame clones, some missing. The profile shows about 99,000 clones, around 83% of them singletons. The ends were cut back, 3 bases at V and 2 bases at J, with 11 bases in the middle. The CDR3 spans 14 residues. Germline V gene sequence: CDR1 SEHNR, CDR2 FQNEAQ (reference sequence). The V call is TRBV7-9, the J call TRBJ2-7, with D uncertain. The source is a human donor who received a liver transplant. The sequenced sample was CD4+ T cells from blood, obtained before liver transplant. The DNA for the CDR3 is TGTGCCAGCAGCTTTTTAGGCAGAACCTACGAGCAGTACTTC. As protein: CASSFLGRTYEQYF.